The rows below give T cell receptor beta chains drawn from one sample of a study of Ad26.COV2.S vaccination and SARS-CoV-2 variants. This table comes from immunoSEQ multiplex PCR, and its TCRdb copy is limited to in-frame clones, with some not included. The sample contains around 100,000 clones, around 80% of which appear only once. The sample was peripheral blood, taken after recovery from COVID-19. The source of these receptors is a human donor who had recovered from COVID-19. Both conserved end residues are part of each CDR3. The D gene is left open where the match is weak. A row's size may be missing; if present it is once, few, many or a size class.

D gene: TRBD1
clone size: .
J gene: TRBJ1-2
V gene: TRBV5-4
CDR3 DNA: TGTGCCAGCAGCCTGGAGGGACAGGGGGCGTATGGCTACACCTTC
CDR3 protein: CASSLEGQGAYGYTF

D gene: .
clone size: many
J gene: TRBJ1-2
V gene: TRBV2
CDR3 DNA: TGTGCCAGCAGTGTCGTCCCCAGTGGGGCATATGGCTACACCTTC
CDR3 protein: CASSVVPSGAYGYTF

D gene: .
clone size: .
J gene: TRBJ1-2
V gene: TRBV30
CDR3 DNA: TGTGCCTGGAGTGTACTTACTTATGGCTACACCTTC
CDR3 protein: CAWSVLTYGYTF

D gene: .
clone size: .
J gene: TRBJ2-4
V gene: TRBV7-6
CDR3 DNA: TGTGCCAGCACCCCCATAAGAGGGCCAAAGACCAAAAACATTCAGTACTTC
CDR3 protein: CASTPIRGPKTKNIQYF

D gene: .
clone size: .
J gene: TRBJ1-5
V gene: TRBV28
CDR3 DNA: TGTGCCAGCAGTCCAAAGTCAAGGCCCCAGCATTTT
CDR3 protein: CASSPKSRPQHF

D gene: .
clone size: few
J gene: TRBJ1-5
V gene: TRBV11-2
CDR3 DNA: TGTGCCAGCAGCTTAGGAGGGAAGGATCAGCCCCAGCATTTT
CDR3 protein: CASSLGGKDQPQHF

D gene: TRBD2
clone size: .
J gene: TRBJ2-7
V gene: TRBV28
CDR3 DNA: TGTGCCAGCTCGGCGGGGGGGCGCTACGAGCAGTACTTC
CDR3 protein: CASSAGGRYEQYF

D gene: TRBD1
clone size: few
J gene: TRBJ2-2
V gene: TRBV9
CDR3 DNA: TGTGCCAGCAGCGACGGACAGGGAACGAACACCGGGGAGCTGTTTTTT
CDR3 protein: CASSDGQGTNTGELFF

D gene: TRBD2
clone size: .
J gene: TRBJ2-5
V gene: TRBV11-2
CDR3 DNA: TGTGCCAGCAGCTTAGGACTAGCGGGGGGGTCAGAGACCCAGTACTTC
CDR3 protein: CASSLGLAGGSETQYF

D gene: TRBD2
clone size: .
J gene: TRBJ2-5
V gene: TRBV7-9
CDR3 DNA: TGTGCCAGCAGCGGAGGGAGCGGGGCTTACCAAGAGACCCAGTACTTC
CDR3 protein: CASSGGSGAYQETQYF

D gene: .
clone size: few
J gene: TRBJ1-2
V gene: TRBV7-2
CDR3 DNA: TGTGCCAGCACTCAAAGCGGGGTTGGGGGCTACACCTTC
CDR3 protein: CASTQSGVGGYTF

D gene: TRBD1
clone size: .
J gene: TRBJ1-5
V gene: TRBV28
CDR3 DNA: TGTGCCAGCAGTTTCTCCGGGACAGGGATTCAGCCCCAGCATTTT
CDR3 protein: CASSFSGTGIQPQHF

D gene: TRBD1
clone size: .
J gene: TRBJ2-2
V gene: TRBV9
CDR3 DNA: TGTGCCAGCAGCGTATACAGGGGCCTGAACACCGGGGAGCTGTTTTTT
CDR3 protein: CASSVYRGLNTGELFF

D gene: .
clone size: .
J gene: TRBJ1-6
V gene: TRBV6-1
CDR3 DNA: TGTGCCAGCAGTGAAGTTGTGGAATCACCCCTCCACTTT
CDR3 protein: CASSEVVESPLHF

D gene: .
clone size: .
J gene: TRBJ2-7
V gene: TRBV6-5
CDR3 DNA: TGTGCCAGCAGGTACAGACAGGAAAGTAGCTCCTACGAGCAGTACTTC
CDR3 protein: CASRYRQESSSYEQYF

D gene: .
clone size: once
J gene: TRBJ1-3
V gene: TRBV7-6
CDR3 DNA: TGTGCCAGCAGCTCCCCCGGGGTAGGGGCTTCAAACTCTGGAAACACCATATATTTT
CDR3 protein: CASSSPGVGASNSGNTIYF

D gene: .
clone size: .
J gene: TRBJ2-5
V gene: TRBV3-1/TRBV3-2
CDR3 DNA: TGTGCCAGCAGCCAGGAAGGACGCCCTGTAGGGACCCAGTACTTC
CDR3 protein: CASSQEGRPVGTQYF

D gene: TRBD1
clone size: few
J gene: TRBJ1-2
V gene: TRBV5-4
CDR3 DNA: TGTGCCAGCAGCCCCCGGACAGGGTGGAATGGCTACACCTTC
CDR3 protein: CASSPRTGWNGYTF

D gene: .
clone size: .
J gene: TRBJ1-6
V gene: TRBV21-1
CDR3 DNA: TGTGCCAGCAGCAAAGATAGGACAGTGCATTCACCCCTCCACTTT
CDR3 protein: CASSKDRTVHSPLHF

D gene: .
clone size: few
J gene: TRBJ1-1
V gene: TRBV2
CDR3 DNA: TGTGCCAGCAGACTGAGCGGGGGTCTGAACACTGAAGCTTTCTTT
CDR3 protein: CASRLSGGLNTEAFF